These 27 T cell receptor beta chains share one sample of origin, sequenced in a study of graft-versus-host responses after intestinal transplantation. Clones were read by immunoSEQ multiplex PCR, and TCRdb kept only the in-frame ones, dropping some. The sample yields about 92,000 clones, over 80% seen once. Antigen specificity for these receptors is unknown. The input for sequencing was unstimulated CD8+ T cells sorted from spleen or lymph node cells, taken before intestinal transplant. The receptors shown here come from a human donor who received an intestinal transplant.

V usage is TRBV6-1 and J usage is TRBJ1-3, with D maybe TRBD1 (5 bases). The germline V gene encodes CDR1 MNHNS and CDR2 SASEGT. The V and J ends lost 7 bases and 0 bases respectively, with 7 bases between them. This CDR3 is 13 amino acids long. The chain's CDR3 is CASMGDSGNTIYF. The CDR3 DNA reads TGTGCCAGCATGGGGGACTCTGGAAACACCATATATTTT.

The chain couples TRBV7-2 to TRBJ2-3; D unclear. This CDR3 spans 16 amino acids. Germline loops: CDR1 SGHTA, CDR2 FQGNSA. Trimming took 4 bases from V and 2 from J, leaving 16 bases between them. The CDR3 coding sequence is TGTGCCAGCAGCTCCATCGTATCGATTACCACAGATACGCAGTATTTT. Translating gives CASSSIVSITTDTQYF.

The chain is built from TRBV10-2 and TRBJ2-1, with 10 bases identical to TRBD2. The CDR3 contains 15 residues. Germline-derived CDR1 and CDR2 are WSHSY and SAAADI. J was trimmed by 4 bases and V by 6 bases; bases with no gene match: 6. Here the CDR3 DNA reads TGCGCCAGCAGCACCGGGACTAGCGATTACAATGAGCAGTTCTTC. Translating gives CASSTGTSDYNEQFF.

The chain is built from TRBV5-5 and TRBJ2-2; D is unresolved. V gave up 2 bases and J gave up 7 bases, with 6 bases separating them. The CDR3 extends over 12 amino acids. CDR1 is SGHKS, CDR2 YYEKEE, per germline (reference sequence). The CDR3 DNA follows: TGTGCCAGCAGCTTATGGAGCGGGGAGCTGTTTTTT. Translation: CASSLWSGELFF.

The V and J genes are TRBV27 and TRBJ1-6; the D gene is possibly TRBD1 (5 bases). Trimming removed 4 bases at V and 5 bases at J, with 15 bases between. Looked up from germline, CDR1 is MNHEY and CDR2 is SMNVEV (reference sequence). The CDR3 is made up of 16 amino acids. The CDR3 protein is CASSSGWGSHNSPLHF. CDR3 DNA: TGTGCCAGCAGTTCCGGTTGGGGGAGCCATAATTCACCCCTCCACTTT.

The chain employs TRBV7-8 and TRBJ1-5; D uncertain. Per germline, CDR1 SGHVS and CDR2 FQNEAQ. The CDR3 consists of 17 residues. The ends were cut back, 4 bases at V and 2 bases at J, with 18 bases in the middle. The CDR3 DNA follows: TGTGCCAGCAGCTGCCGAGGACGGGCCTGGGGCAATCAGCCCCAGCATTTT. Amino acids: CASSCRGRAWGNQPQHF.

V is TRBV4-1 and J is TRBJ2-3; D is uncertain. V was clipped by 1 base and J by 4 bases, with 9 bases between them. Germline CDR1 and CDR2: MGHRA and YSYEKL. This CDR3 is 14 amino acids long. The CDR3 bases are TGCGCCAGCAGCCAAGTCGTGATGGCAGATACGCAGTATTTT. This gives the protein CASSQVVMADTQYF.

The genes are TRBV2 and TRBJ2-1, with TRBD2 identical over 7 bases. Trimming took 7 bases from V and 5 from J; bases not matched to a gene: 8. The CDR3 is made up of 14 amino acids. CDR1 is SNHLY, CDR2 FYNNEI, per germline. The CDR3 DNA reads as TGTGCCAGCATCCGGGACTATAGTCACAATGAGCAGTTCTTC. This encodes CASIRDYSHNEQFF. The entire variable domain, with the rest obtained from reference TRBV2 and TRBJ2-1, is as follows: EPEVTQTPSHQVTQMGQEVILRCVPISNHLYFYWYRQILGQKVEFLVSFYNNEISEKSEIFDDQFSVERPDGSNFTLKIRSTKLEDSAMYFCASIRDYSHNEQFFGPGTRLTVL.

The chain uses TRBV4-2 and TRBJ2-3; 10 nucleotides agree with TRBD2. J lost 6 bases, V lost 0 bases, and 6 bases had no gene match. CDR3 size: 16 residues. Per the germline V gene, CDR1 is LGHNA and CDR2 is YNFKEQ. The CDR3 spells CASSQEAGGPWDTQYF. In nucleotides, the CDR3 is TGTGCCAGCAGCCAAGAAGCGGGAGGGCCGTGGGATACGCAGTATTTT.

The chain uses TRBV6-5 and TRBJ1-1; D gene ambiguous. Germline V lookup: CDR1 MNHEY, CDR2 SVGAGI. The CDR3 has 13 residues. V lost 8 bases and J lost 3, with 13 bases in between. The CDR3 nucleotides read TGTGCCAGCTCTATAGGTCAGGACACTGAAGCTTTCTTT. Protein product: CASSIGQDTEAFF.

The chain carries TRBV5-1 and TRBJ2-7, with no clear D. In germline, CDR1 is SGHRS, CDR2 YFSETQ. The CDR3 consists of 14 residues. V dropped 0 bases and J dropped 3 bases, with 10 bases sitting between them. The CDR3 is CASSLDAGFYEQYF. The CDR3 coding sequence is TGCGCCAGCAGCTTGGATGCAGGCTTCTACGAGCAGTACTTC.

The gene calls are TRBV11-2 and TRBJ2-1; D might be TRBD1 (6 bases). Germline CDR1 and CDR2: SGHAT and FQNNGV. V was cut by 0 bases and J by 5 bases, with 8 bases left in between. The length of the CDR3 is 14 residues. CDR3 protein: CASSLEQGHNEQFF. Written as DNA, the CDR3 is TGTGCCAGCAGCTTAGAACAGGGACACAATGAGCAGTTCTTC.

The J gene is TRBJ1-1, the V gene TRBV6-5, with D maybe TRBD1 (6 bases). In germline, CDR1 is MNHEY, CDR2 SVGAGI. The length of the CDR3 is 12 residues. Trimming took 6 bases from V and 7 from J, leaving 12 bases between them. The CDR3 is CASREYRDEAFF. DNA for the CDR3: TGTGCCAGCAGAGAATACAGGGATGAAGCTTTCTTT.

This chain connects TRBV5-5 to TRBJ2-7; TRBD1 might be the D (6 bases). Germline lookup yields CDR1 SGHKS and CDR2 YYEKEE (reference sequence). Trimming stripped 1 base from V and 2 bases from J, with 10 bases between. This CDR3 region has 14 residues. CDR3 loop: CASSLWQGPYEQYF. The CDR3 region has the DNA TGTGCCAGCAGCTTGTGGCAGGGGCCCTACGAGCAGTACTTC.

The rearrangement uses TRBV27 and TRBJ2-2; TRBD2 might be the D (5 bases). V lost 4 bases to trimming and J lost 6 bases, with 15 bases between them. Germline V gene data show CDR1 as MNHEY and CDR2 as SMNVEV (reference sequence). CDR3 length: 15 residues. The CDR3 nucleotides are TGTGCCAGCAGTTGGGTGGGAACGGGATCCGGGGAGCTGTTTTTT. Translating it yields CASSWVGTGSGELFF.

The DNA of the CDR3 is TGTGCCAGCAGCTCCCGGAGGGGAAATACCGAGCAGTACTTC. Its protein product is CASSSRRGNTEQYF. The rearrangement links TRBV7-3 to TRBJ2-7; a possible D gene is TRBD2 (6 bases). Trimming left V 4 bases short and J 6 bases short, with 16 bases between. Germline V gene lookup returns CDR1 SGHTA and CDR2 FQGTGA. This CDR3 region has 14 residues.

CDR3 sequence (DNA): TGTGCCAGTCCGGGCCCCGGAAATGGCTACACCTTC. Its protein is CASPGPGNGYTF. The J gene is TRBJ1-2, the V gene TRBV2; D is ambiguous. The CDR3 runs 12 residues. The germline V gene has CDR1 SNHLY and CDR2 FYNNEI. V dropped 9 bases and J dropped 6 bases, with 14 bases sitting between them.

This clone was found once. The CDR3 nucleotides are TGTGCCAGCAGCCGTCTCTGGGCTAGCGGGGTCTCTGGGGCCAACGTCCTGACTTTC. It is translated as CASSRLWASGVSGANVLTF. V gene TRBV27 combines with J gene TRBJ2-6, with TRBD2 matching over 9 bases. CDR3 length: 19 residues. V gave up 6 bases and J gave up 0 bases; unmatched junction bases: 12. The V gene's germline CDR1 is MNHEY and CDR2 SMNVEV (reference sequence).

The chain has TRBV6-6 and TRBJ1-5; D not resolved. In germline, CDR1 is MNHNY, CDR2 SVGAGI (reference sequence). The CDR3 extends over 16 amino acids. V was pared by 0 bases and J by 2 bases, with 11 bases between. CDR3 bases: TGTGCCAGCAGTTACTCGCGTCTCCCTGGCAATCAGCCCCAGCATTTT. Its translation is CASSYSRLPGNQPQHF.

The V and J genes are TRBV4-1 and TRBJ1-5, with D possibly matching TRBD1 (6 bases). V lost 1 base and J lost 0, with 13 bases in between. The CDR3 covers 17 residues. Germline V gives CDR1 MGHRA, CDR2 YSYEKL. CDR3 sequence reads: CASSQGMGAGSNQPQHF. CDR3 in DNA: TGCGCCAGCAGCCAAGGAATGGGGGCAGGTAGCAATCAGCCCCAGCATTTT.

About this clone itself: This sample includes further DNA sequences coding for the same CDR3. The CDR3 nucleotides are TGTGCCAGCAGTGAAGCGCTTCAGCCTTACGAGCAGTACTTC. Translating it yields CASSEALQPYEQYF. This chain connects TRBV2 to TRBJ2-7; no definite D call. Trimming stripped 0 bases from V and 4 bases from J, with 10 bases between. The germline V gene has CDR1 SNHLY and CDR2 FYNNEI. The CDR3 covers 14 residues.

This chain links TRBV7-3 with TRBJ2-5; possibly TRBD1 or TRBD2 for D (5 bases each). Germline V lookup: CDR1 SGHTA, CDR2 FQGTGA. V was cut by 5 bases and J by 1 base, with 11 bases left in between. CDR3 length: 14 amino acids. CDR3 DNA: TGTGCCAGCAGCGTCACTGGGGGCCAAGAGACCCAGTACTTC. Amino acids: CASSVTGGQETQYF. The whole variable domain, filled in from reference TRBV7-3 and TRBJ2-5, reads GAGVSQTPSNKVTEKGKYVELRCDPISGHTALYWYRQSLGQGPEFLIYFQGTGAADDSGLPNDRFFAVRPEGSVSTLKIQRTERGDSAVYLCASSVTGGQETQYFGPGTRLLVL.

This clone came up a few times. The V and J genes are TRBV5-6 and TRBJ2-1; D may match TRBD1 or TRBD2 (5 bases each). Trimming removed 5 bases at V and 3 bases at J, with 27 bases between. CDR3 size: 19 residues. CDR1 SGHDT and CDR2 YYEEEE come from the germline V gene. The DNA of the CDR3 is TGTGCCAGCAGTCTGAGGGGAGTAACCTCGGGGTGGGACTACAATGAGCAGTTCTTC. As protein: CASSLRGVTSGWDYNEQFF.

The sample holds a few counts of this clone. The rearrangement uses TRBV2 and TRBJ2-6; TRBD1 matches 8 bases. This CDR3 spans 14 amino acids. Germline CDR1 and CDR2: SNHLY and FYNNEI. V was pared by 6 bases and J by 3 bases, with 1 base of the junction left unmatched. CDR3 DNA: TGTGCCAGCAGCAGGGGGCTTGGGGCCAACGTCCTGACTTTC. It translates to CASSRGLGANVLTF.

The chain couples TRBV6-5 to TRBJ1-5; D not resolved. The CDR3 runs 15 residues. Trimming took 6 bases from V and 0 from J, leaving 12 bases between them. The germline V gene has CDR1 MNHEY and CDR2 SVGAGI. The CDR3 sequence: CASSLWADSNQPQHF. The CDR3 bases are TGTGCCAGCAGCCTCTGGGCGGATAGCAATCAGCCCCAGCATTTT.

The J gene is TRBJ2-7, the V gene TRBV6-5, with 9 positions matching TRBD1. The ends lost 7 bases at V and 0 bases at J; junction bases unmatched: 7. The germline CDR1 and CDR2 sequences are MNHEY and SVGAGI. This CDR3 has 15 amino acids. CDR3 coding DNA: TGTGCCAGCAAACCGGGACAGGGACACTCCTACGAGCAGTACTTC. The encoded protein is CASKPGQGHSYEQYF.

This clone showed up just a few times. The chain links TRBV21-1 to TRBJ2-7. TRBV21-1 constitutes a pseudogene. The CDR3 loop spans 12 amino acids. CDR3 DNA sequence: TGTGCCAGCAGCATCTTGCCGTCCGAGCAGTACTTC. Its protein product is CASSILPSEQYF.